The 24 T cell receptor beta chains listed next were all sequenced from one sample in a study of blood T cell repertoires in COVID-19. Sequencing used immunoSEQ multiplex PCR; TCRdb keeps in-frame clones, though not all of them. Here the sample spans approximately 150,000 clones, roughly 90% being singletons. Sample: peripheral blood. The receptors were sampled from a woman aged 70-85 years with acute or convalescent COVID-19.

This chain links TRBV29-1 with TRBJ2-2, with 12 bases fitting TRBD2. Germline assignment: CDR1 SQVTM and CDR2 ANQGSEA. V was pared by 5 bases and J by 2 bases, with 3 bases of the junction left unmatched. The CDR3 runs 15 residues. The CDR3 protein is CSVRLAGANTGELFF. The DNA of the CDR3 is TGCAGCGTTAGACTAGCGGGGGCTAACACCGGGGAGCTGTTTTTT.

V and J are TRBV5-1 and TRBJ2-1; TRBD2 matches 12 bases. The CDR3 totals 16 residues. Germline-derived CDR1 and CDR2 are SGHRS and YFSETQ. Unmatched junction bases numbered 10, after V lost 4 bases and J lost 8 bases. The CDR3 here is CASSPHGTSGLDEQFF. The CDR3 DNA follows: TGCGCCAGCAGCCCACACGGGACTAGCGGGCTCGATGAGCAGTTCTTC.

Written as DNA, the CDR3 is TGTGCCAGCAGTGTCACTAGCGGGGGGGCCCCTCTCACAGATACGCAGTATTTT. As protein: CASSVTSGGAPLTDTQYF. The rearrangement uses TRBV2 and TRBJ2-3; TRBD2 matches 13 bases. V trimming: 4 bases; J trimming: 2 bases; junction bases outside the gene matches: 9. This CDR3 is built from 18 residues. CDR1 and CDR2 (germline): SNHLY, FYNNEI.

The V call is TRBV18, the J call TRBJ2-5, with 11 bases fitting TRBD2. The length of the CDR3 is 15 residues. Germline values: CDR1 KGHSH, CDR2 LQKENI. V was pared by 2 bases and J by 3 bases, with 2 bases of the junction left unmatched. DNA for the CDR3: TGTGCCAGCTCACCAGGGACTAGCGGCAAAGAGACCCAGTACTTC. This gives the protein CASSPGTSGKETQYF. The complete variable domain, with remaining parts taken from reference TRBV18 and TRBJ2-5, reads NAGVMQNPRHLVRRRGQEARLRCSPMKGHSHVYWYRQLPEEGLKFMVYLQKENIIDESGMPKERFSAEFPKEGPSILRIQQVVRGDSAAYFCASSPGTSGKETQYFGPGTRLLVL.

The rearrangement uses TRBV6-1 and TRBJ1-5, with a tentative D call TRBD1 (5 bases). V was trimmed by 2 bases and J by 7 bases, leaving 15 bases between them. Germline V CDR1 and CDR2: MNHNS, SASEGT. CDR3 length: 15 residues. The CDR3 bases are TGTGCCAGCAGTGAATTCGGGGGTGGTTTCCAGCCCCAGCATTTT. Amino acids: CASSEFGGGFQPQHF.

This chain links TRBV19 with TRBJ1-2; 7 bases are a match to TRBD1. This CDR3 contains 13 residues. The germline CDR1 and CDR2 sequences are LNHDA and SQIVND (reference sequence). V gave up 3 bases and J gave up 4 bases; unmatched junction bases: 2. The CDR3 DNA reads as TGTGCCAGTAGTATTCGACAGGGCTATGGCTACACCTTC. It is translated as CASSIRQGYGYTF.

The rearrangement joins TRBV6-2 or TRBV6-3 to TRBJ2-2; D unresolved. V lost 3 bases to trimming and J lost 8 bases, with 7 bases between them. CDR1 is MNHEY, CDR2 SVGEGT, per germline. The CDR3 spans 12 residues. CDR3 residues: CASSYFPGELFF. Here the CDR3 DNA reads TGTGCCAGCAGTTATTTCCCTGGGGAGCTGTTTTTT.

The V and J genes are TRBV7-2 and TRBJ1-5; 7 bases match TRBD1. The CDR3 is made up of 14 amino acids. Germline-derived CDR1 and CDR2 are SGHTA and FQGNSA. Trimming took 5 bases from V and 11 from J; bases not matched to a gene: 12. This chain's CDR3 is CASSLGQATGSQHF. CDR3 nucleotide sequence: TGTGCCAGCAGCCTTGGACAGGCCACAGGGTCCCAGCATTTT.

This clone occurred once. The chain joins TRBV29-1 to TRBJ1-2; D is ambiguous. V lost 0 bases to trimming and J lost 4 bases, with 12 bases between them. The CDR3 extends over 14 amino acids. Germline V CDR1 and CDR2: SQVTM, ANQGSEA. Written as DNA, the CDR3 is TGCAGCGTTGAAGAGTCGATATCGGTCTATGGCTACACCTTC. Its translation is CSVEESISVYGYTF. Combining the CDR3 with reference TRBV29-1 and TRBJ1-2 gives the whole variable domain SAVISQKPSRDICQRGTSLTIQCQVDSQVTMMFWYRQQPGQSLTLIATANQGSEATYESGFVIDKFPISRPNLTFSTLTVSNMSPEDSSIYLCSVEESISVYGYTFGSGTRLTVV.

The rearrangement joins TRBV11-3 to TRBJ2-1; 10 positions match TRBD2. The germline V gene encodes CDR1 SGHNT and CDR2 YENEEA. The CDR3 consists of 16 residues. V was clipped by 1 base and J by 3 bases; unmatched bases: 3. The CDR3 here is CASSLAAGGLYNEQFF. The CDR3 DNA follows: TGTGCCAGCAGCTTAGCAGCGGGGGGGCTCTACAATGAGCAGTTCTTC.

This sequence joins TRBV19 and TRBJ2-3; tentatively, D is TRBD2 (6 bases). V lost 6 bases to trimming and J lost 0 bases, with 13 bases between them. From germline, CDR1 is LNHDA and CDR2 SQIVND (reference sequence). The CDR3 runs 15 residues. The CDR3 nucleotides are TGTGCCAGTAGCCTACGGAGGGTAAGCACAGATACGCAGTATTTT. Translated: CASSLRRVSTDTQYF.

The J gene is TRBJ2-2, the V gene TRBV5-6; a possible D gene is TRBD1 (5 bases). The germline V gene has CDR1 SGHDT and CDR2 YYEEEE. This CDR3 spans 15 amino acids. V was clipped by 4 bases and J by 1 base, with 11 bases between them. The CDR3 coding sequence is TGTGCCAGCAGCCCCAGGACACTGAACACCGGGGAGCTGTTTTTT. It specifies CASSPRTLNTGELFF.

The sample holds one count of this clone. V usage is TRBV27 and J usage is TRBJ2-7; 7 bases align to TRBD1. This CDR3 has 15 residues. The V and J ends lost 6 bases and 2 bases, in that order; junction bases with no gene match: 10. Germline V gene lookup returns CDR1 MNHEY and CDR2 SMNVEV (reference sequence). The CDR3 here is CASRHSPQGAYEQYF. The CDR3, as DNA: TGTGCCAGCAGGCATTCACCCCAGGGGGCCTACGAGCAGTACTTC.

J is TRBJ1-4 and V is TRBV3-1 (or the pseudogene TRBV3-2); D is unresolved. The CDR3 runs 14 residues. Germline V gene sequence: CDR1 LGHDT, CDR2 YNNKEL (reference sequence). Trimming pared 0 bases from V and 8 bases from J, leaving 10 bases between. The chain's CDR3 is CASSQDMVREKLFF. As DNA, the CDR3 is TGTGCCAGCAGCCAAGATATGGTGAGGGAAAAACTGTTTTTT.

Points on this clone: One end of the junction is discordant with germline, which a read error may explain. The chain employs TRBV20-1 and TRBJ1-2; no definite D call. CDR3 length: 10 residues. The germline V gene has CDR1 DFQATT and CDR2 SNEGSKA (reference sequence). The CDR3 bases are TGCAGTGCTGGAGACATCGGCTACACCTTC. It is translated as CSAGDIGYTF.

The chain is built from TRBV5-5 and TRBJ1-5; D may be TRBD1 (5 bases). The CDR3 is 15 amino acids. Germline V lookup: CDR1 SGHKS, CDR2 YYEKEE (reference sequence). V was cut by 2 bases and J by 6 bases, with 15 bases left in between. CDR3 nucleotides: TGTGCCAGCAGCTTTTCATCCTCCGGGGGTCAGCCCCAGCATTTT. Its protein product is CASSFSSSGGQPQHF.

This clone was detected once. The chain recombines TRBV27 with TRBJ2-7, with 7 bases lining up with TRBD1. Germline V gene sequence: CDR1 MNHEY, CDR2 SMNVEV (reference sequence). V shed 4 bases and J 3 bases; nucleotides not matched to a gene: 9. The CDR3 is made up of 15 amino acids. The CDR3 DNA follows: TGTGCCAGCAGTTCCTATTCGGGACAGTACTACGAGCAGTACTTC. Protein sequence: CASSSYSGQYYEQYF.

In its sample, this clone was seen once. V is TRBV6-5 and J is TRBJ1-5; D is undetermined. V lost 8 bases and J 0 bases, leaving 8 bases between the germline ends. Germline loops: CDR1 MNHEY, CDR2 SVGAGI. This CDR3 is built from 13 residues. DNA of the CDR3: TGTGCCAGCCGGGAAAATAGCAATCAGCCCCAGCATTTT. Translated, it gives CASRENSNQPQHF.

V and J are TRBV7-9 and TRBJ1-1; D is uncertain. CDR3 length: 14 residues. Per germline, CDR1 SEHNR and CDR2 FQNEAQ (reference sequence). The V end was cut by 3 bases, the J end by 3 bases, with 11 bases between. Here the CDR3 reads CASSFLDEDTEAFF. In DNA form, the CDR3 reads TGTGCCAGCAGCTTCCTAGATGAGGACACTGAAGCTTTCTTT.

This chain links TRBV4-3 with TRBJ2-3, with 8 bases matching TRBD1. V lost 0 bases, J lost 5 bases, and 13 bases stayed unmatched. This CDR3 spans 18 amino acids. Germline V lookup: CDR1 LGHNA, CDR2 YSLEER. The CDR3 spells CASSQDFGRGLSGDTQYF. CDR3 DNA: TGCGCCAGCAGCCAAGATTTTGGCAGGGGGCTTTCAGGAGATACGCAGTATTTT.

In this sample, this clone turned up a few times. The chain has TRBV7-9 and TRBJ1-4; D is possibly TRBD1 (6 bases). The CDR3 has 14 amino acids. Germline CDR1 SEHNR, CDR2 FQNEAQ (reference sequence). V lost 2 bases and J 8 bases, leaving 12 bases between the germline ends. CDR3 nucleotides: TGTGCCAGCAGCTTACGGCAGGGGAACGAAAAACTGTTTTTT. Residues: CASSLRQGNEKLFF.

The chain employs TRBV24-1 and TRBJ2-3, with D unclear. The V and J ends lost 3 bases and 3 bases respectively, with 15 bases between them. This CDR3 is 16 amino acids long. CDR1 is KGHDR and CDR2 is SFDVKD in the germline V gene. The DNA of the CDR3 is TGTGCCACCAGTGATAACAAGAACATGAAGACAGATACGCAGTATTTT. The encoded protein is CATSDNKNMKTDTQYF.

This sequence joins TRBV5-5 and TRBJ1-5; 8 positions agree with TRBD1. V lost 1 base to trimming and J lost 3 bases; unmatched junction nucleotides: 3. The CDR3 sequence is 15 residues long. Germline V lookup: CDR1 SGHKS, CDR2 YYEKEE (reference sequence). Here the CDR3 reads CASSLSGGPNQPQHF. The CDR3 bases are TGTGCCAGCAGCTTGTCAGGGGGCCCCAATCAGCCCCAGCATTTT.

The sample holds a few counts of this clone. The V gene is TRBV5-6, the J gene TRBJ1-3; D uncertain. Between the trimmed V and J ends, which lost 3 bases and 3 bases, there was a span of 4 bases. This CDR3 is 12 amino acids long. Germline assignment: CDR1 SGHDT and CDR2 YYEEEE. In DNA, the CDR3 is TGTGCCAGCAGCTGGAGTGGAAACACCATATATTTT. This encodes CASSWSGNTIYF. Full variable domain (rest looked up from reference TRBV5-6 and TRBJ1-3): DAGVTQSPTHLIKTRGQQVTLRCSPKSGHDTVSWYQQALGQGPQFIFQYYEEEERQRGNFPDRFSGHQFPNYSSELNVNALLLGDSALYLCASSWSGNTIYFGEGSWLTVV.